This T cell receptor beta chain stems from a study of cytomegalovirus exposure and HLA in healthy donors. Broader study findings: Association with HLA alleles at 0.05 false discovery rate was found for around 15,000 TCR beta sequences in a later analysis. It was reportedly the case that the classifier diagnosed cytomegalovirus status with high specificity and sensitivity. Only CMV serostatus was available as immune exposure information.

V dropped 0 bases and J dropped 4 bases, with 10 bases sitting between them. CDR3 length: 14 residues. Per germline, CDR1 SGDLS and CDR2 YYNGEE. This PCR relied on a set of 60 Vbeta primers and 13 Jbeta primers. Using immunoSEQ multiplex PCR, the repertoire was profiled, and TCRdb retains in-frame clones only, with some absent. The sample includes over 250,000 clones, about 75% of them seen just once. Turning to this clone: The antigen remains unidentified.

This clonotype was obtained from a female donor in good health and CMV-seronegative. V is TRBV9 and J is TRBJ1-2; perhaps TRBD1 as D (5 bases). The material sequenced was PBMCs. The CDR3: CASSVVTDIYGYTF. CDR3 in DNA: TGTGCCAGCAGCGTAGTCACGGACATCTATGGCTACACCTTC.